This entry lists 7 T cell receptor beta chains sequenced from one sample in a study of tumor and adjacent non-tumor tissue in lung cancer. The template was RNA from unsorted bulk tissue. Distant lung tissue was collected more than 3 cm away from the tumor edge. Three rounds of nested PCR, following a modified ARM-PCR protocol, produced the TCRbeta library. TCRdb redid the calling of the multiplex PCR reads with MiXCR, one entry per CDR3 protein. The data contain some 68,000 distinct CDR3 sequences, more than 75% of them singletons. Specimen: distant non-tumor lung tissue. The receptors originated from a man in his fifties or sixties with non-small cell lung cancer.

This clonotype showed up many times. The J gene is TRBJ2-5, the V gene TRBV14, with D unresolved. The CDR3 covers 13 residues. In germline, CDR1 is SGHDN, CDR2 FVKESK. Trimming cost V 4 bases and J 5 bases, with 11 bases left between them. CDR3 protein: CASSPSRMETQYF. CDR3 DNA: TGTGCCAGCAGCCCCAGTAGGATGGAGACCCAGTACTTC.

This clonotype was picked up a small number of times. This could be a read error, since a much larger clone is one nucleotide away. The rearrangement links TRBV2 to TRBJ2-1, with 13 bases fitting TRBD2. Germline V gene data show CDR1 as SNHLY and CDR2 as FYNNEI. CDR3 size: 14 residues. Written as DNA, the CDR3 is TGTGACAGCGGAGGGACTAGCGGGGAAGTTGAGCAGTTCTTC. This encodes CDSGGTSGEVEQFF.

Notes on this clonotype: One end of the junction varies from germline; a read error may be responsible. This CDR3 reads CSVDSPRDSGNTIYF. CDR3 nucleotides: TGTAGCGTCGATAGCCCCCGGGACTCTGGAAACACCATATATTTT. The chain is built from TRBV29-1 and TRBJ1-3; D is uncertain. This CDR3 contains 15 residues. The germline V gene encodes CDR1 SQVTM and CDR2 ANQGSEA.

Comments on this clonotype: This could be a read error, since a much larger clone is one nucleotide away. This sequence joins TRBV5-1 and TRBJ2-3; D uncertain. The CDR3 has 14 amino acids. From germline, CDR1 is SGHRS and CDR2 YFSETQ. CDR3 nucleotides: TGCGCCGGCAGCCCCACGGTGAGCATAGATACGCAGTATTTT. Its translation: CAGSPTVSIDTQYF.

The chain carries TRBV29-1 and TRBJ2-3; possible D gene TRBD2, 6 bases. CDR1 and CDR2 from the germline V gene are SQVTM and ANQGSEA. Trimming pared 1 base from V and 11 bases from J, leaving 19 bases between. The CDR3 has 14 amino acids. CDR3 amino acids: CSVEVGGTTYMQYF. CDR3 in DNA: TGCAGCGTTGAAGTTGGGGGGACGACATATATGCAGTATTTT.

Sample share makes this clonotype medium-sized. CDR3 in DNA: TGTGCCAGCAGTTACCCCTCAATGAATTCGCATTTT. Its protein is CASSYPSMNSHF. The rearrangement links TRBV6-2 or TRBV6-3 to TRBJ1-5; D unclear. The CDR3 runs 12 residues. The germline gives CDR1 MNHEY, CDR2 SVGEGT. Trimming pared 2 bases from V and 15 bases from J, leaving 14 bases between.

Notes on this clonotype: It is likely a read error, because the conserved phenylalanine at the end of the CDR3 is missing. CDR3 in DNA: TGCAGCGTCGGGACAGGGGCGGGCAGGGAGCTGTTTCTT. It encodes CSVGTGAGRELFL. The J gene is TRBJ2-2, the V gene TRBV29-1; 10 bases line up with TRBD1. The V segment lost 6 bases and the J segment 9 bases; nucleotides outside the gene matches: 7. CDR3 length: 13 amino acids. From germline, CDR1 is SQVTM and CDR2 ANQGSEA.